The 28 T cell receptor beta chains given below trace back to one sample, sequenced in a study of T cells in Graves' hyperthyroidism and ophthalmopathy. There were TCR beta CDR3 regions amplified from RNA transcripts. The HTBI primer set drove a first-round RT-PCR of the TCR CDR3. TCRdb ran MiXCR on the multiplex PCR reads and lists one entry per CDR3 protein. The repertoire holds 650,000 to 750,000 distinct CDR3 sequences, with 13% to 15% as singletons. Sample: blood. The receptors were gathered from a young woman with Graves' hyperthyroidism.

Comment on this clonotype: Likely a read error: the CDR3 ends without its conserved phenylalanine or tryptophan. This rearrangement joins TRBV5-6 to TRBJ1-3; no clear D. The ends were cut back, 2 bases at V and 0 bases at J, with 6 bases in the middle. The CDR3 covers 14 residues. Germline CDR1 SGHDT, CDR2 YYEEEE. This chain's CDR3 is CASSFDNSGNTIYL. The CDR3 region has the DNA TGTGCCAGCAGCTTTGATAACTCTGGAAACACCATATATCTT.

The rearrangement joins TRBV7-8 to TRBJ2-7; weak D call: TRBD2 (6 bases). The CDR3 is made up of 11 amino acids. V lost 11 bases, J lost 0 bases, and 8 bases lay in between. CDR1 is SGHVS and CDR2 is FQNEAQ in the germline V gene. The CDR3: CAAGPSYEQYF. In nucleotides, the CDR3 is TGTGCCGCGGGGCCCTCCTACGAGCAGTACTTC.

This clonotype was seen repeatedly, ten times or more. The genes are TRBV18 and TRBJ1-1; no firm D call. Between the trimmed V and J ends, which lost 0 bases and 9 bases, there was a span of 8 bases. CDR1 and CDR2 from the germline V gene are KGHSH and LQKENI. This CDR3 spans 12 amino acids. This CDR3 reads CASSPPTTQAFF. In DNA form, the CDR3 reads TGTGCCAGCTCACCACCCACGACCCAAGCTTTCTTT.

As regards this clonotype: Since no conserved phenylalanine or tryptophan closes the CDR3, a read error is the likely cause. The J gene is TRBJ1-5, the V gene TRBV20-1; 9 bases are shared with TRBD1. CDR1 and CDR2 (germline): DFQATT, SNEGSKA (reference sequence). The CDR3 runs 15 residues. V gave up 3 bases and J gave up 4 bases; unmatched junction bases: 7. The CDR3 DNA reads TGCAGTGCTAGTTCTGGGACAGGGCGTAATCAGCCCCAGCATTTA. The encoded protein is CSASSGTGRNQPQHL.

In this sample, this clonotype turned up many times. A junction end diverges from the germline sequence, so it may reflect a read error. This rearrangement joins TRBV7-3 to TRBJ2-2; possible D gene TRBD1, 7 bases. The CDR3 extends over 14 amino acids. Germline CDR1 is SGHTA and CDR2 is FQGTGA. The CDR3 bases are TGTACCAGCAGCCTGACAGGGAGGACCGGGGAGCTGTTTTTT. Its translation is CTSSLTGRTGELFF.

This clonotype was picked up a small number of times. This rearrangement joins TRBV28 to TRBJ2-1, with a weak D call TRBD2 (7 bases). V was clipped by 2 bases and J by 12 bases, with 23 bases between them. The CDR3 runs to 16 residues. The germline gives CDR1 MDHEN, CDR2 SYDVKM. CDR3 DNA sequence: TGTGCCAGCAGTTTAGATCCTGCGCGGGAAGGGGGGGTGCAGTTCTTC. Its translation: CASSLDPAREGGVQFF.

This clonotype occurred many times. The J gene is TRBJ2-1, the V gene TRBV20-1; TRBD1 might be the D (6 bases). The CDR3 is 15 amino acids. V lost 5 bases and J 4 bases, leaving 18 bases between the germline ends. Germline CDR1 DFQATT, CDR2 SNEGSKA (reference sequence). The CDR3 sequence: CSASQGVASYNEQFF. CDR3 nucleotides: TGCAGTGCTTCACAGGGAGTGGCGTCGTACAATGAGCAGTTCTTC.

This sequence joins TRBV18 and TRBJ2-1; 13 bases align to TRBD2. This CDR3 comprises 19 residues. The ends lost 3 bases at V and 0 bases at J; junction bases unmatched: 8. Germline V gene lookup returns CDR1 KGHSH and CDR2 LQKENI. In DNA, the CDR3 is TGTGCCAGCTCACCGGTCGGGACTAGCGGGACGAGCTCCTACAATGAGCAGTTCTTC. The encoded protein is CASSPVGTSGTSSYNEQFF. The whole variable domain, remainder taken from reference TRBV18 and TRBJ2-1, is NAGVMQNPRHLVRRRGQEARLRCSPMKGHSHVYWYRQLPEEGLKFMVYLQKENIIDESGMPKERFSAEFPKEGPSILRIQQVVRGDSAAYFCASSPVGTSGTSSYNEQFFGPGTRLTVL.

The chain joins TRBV27 to TRBJ2-1; TRBD2 agrees at 8 bases. In germline, CDR1 is MNHEY, CDR2 SMNVEV (reference sequence). The CDR3 has 18 residues. V lost 4 bases and J lost 0; bases outside the gene matches: 11. The CDR3 nucleotides read TGTGCCAGCAGTTATTCGTGGCCGGGAGGGTCCTCCTACAATGAGCAGTTCTTC. Translating it yields CASSYSWPGGSSYNEQFF.

This clonotype was seen many times. The chain carries TRBV7-8 and TRBJ2-4; D remains ambiguous. The length of the CDR3 is 18 residues. The V gene lost 0 bases and the J gene lost 3 bases, with 18 bases spanning the gap. Germline CDR1 reads SGHVS; CDR2 reads FQNEAQ. The CDR3 is CASSLASDRILVKNIQYF. In DNA, the CDR3 is TGTGCCAGCAGCTTAGCGTCGGATAGGATTTTGGTCAAAAACATTCAGTACTTC.

This clonotype was counted ten times or more. J is TRBJ2-2 and V is TRBV28; the D gene is possibly TRBD1 (5 bases). The ends were cut back, 0 bases at V and 3 bases at J, with 8 bases in the middle. Germline V gene data show CDR1 as MDHEN and CDR2 as SYDVKM. This CDR3 has 15 residues. The CDR3 here is CASSLWTAYTGELFF. CDR3 coding DNA: TGTGCCAGCAGTTTATGGACAGCTTACACCGGGGAGCTGTTTTTT.

Turning to this clonotype: Relative to the germline gene, one junction end is altered; a read error may explain this. V and J are TRBV4-3 and TRBJ1-5; D unclear. The V gene's germline CDR1 is LGHNA and CDR2 YSLEER. The CDR3 loop spans 15 amino acids. The CDR3 DNA reads TGCCCCAGCAGCCAAGATTCGGCTGGCAATCAGCCCCAGCATTTT. As protein: CPSSQDSAGNQPQHF.

This clonotype was seen only a few times. CDR3 DNA: TGTGCCAGCAGCTTAGTTCGCGACCGGACGCAGTATTTT. It yields the protein CASSLVRDRTQYF. The gene calls are TRBV11-2 and TRBJ2-3; D remains unclear. This CDR3 is built from 13 residues. Germline CDR1 and CDR2: SGHAT and FQNNGV. V was shortened by 1 base and J by 9 bases, with 11 bases between the two germline ends.

This clonotype came up a few times. The rearrangement links TRBV20-1 to TRBJ2-5; 8 bases are shared with TRBD1. This CDR3 contains 13 residues. Trimming removed 4 bases from V and 2 bases from J; junction bases left unmatched: 3. The germline V gene encodes CDR1 DFQATT and CDR2 SNEGSKA (reference sequence). The CDR3 loop reads CSATDRAQETQYF. CDR3 DNA: TGCAGTGCTACGGACAGGGCTCAAGAGACCCAGTACTTC.

CDR3 residues: CSVERLAAFTDTQYF. CDR3 DNA: TGCAGCGTTGAGCGGCTAGCGGCCTTCACAGATACGCAGTATTTT. This chain connects TRBV29-1 to TRBJ2-3; 7 bases are shared with TRBD2. Losses at the gene ends were 3 bases for V and 2 bases for J; bases not matched to a gene: 8. The CDR3 totals 15 residues. Germline CDR1 and CDR2: SQVTM and ANQGSEA.

In its sample, this clonotype was seen many times. V gene TRBV12-3 or TRBV12-4 combines with J gene TRBJ1-1; D gene uncertain. Trimming removed 4 bases at V and 0 bases at J, with 9 bases between. CDR3 length equals 14 residues. The CDR3 DNA reads as TGTGCCAGCAGTTATCTCCCGATGAACACTGAAGCTTTCTTT. Its translation is CASSYLPMNTEAFF.

The genes are TRBV28 and TRBJ1-2; D unresolved. CDR1 and CDR2 from the germline V gene are MDHEN and SYDVKM. The CDR3 runs to 13 residues. Trimming left V 4 bases short and J 1 base short, with 7 bases between. The chain's CDR3 is CASSSSFNYGYTF. CDR3 nucleotides: TGTGCCAGCAGTTCCTCTTTTAACTATGGCTACACCTTC.

The CDR3 is CASSYAEYGELFF. Here the CDR3 DNA reads TGTGCCAGCAGTTACGCCGAATACGGGGAGCTGTTTTTT. The chain uses TRBV6-2 or TRBV6-3 and TRBJ2-2; D unclear. The V gene lost 2 bases and the J gene lost 7 bases, with 8 bases spanning the gap. The CDR3 has 13 residues. The V gene's germline CDR1 is MNHEY and CDR2 SVGEGT.

This clonotype came up a few times. This sequence joins TRBV11-3 and TRBJ2-2, with TRBD2 matching 7 bases. CDR1 and CDR2 (germline): SGHNT, YENEEA. Trimming took 4 bases from V and 7 from J; bases not matched to a gene: 15. The CDR3 runs 17 residues. The CDR3 spells CASSSRSREEPDGELFF. DNA for the CDR3: TGTGCCAGCAGCTCCCGAAGCCGGGAGGAACCTGACGGGGAGCTGTTTTTT.

This clonotype was counted a few times. The chain carries TRBV20-1 and TRBJ2-7; D gene ambiguous. With 3 bases removed from V and 2 bases from J, the gap between germline ends came to 17 bases. There are 15 residues in the CDR3. Germline CDR1 DFQATT, CDR2 SNEGSKA (reference sequence). This chain's CDR3 is CSASHGVATTYEQYF. CDR3 nucleotide sequence: TGCAGTGCTAGTCATGGGGTTGCTACGACCTACGAGCAGTACTTC.

This clonotype was recorded once. CDR3 bases: TGTGCCAGTAGTAGCCCAGAAGGGGCCGGACAGCCCCAGCATTTT. Translation gives CASSSPEGAGQPQHF. The chain carries TRBV19 and TRBJ1-5; the D gene is possibly TRBD1 (5 bases). With 4 bases removed from V and 7 bases from J, the gap between germline ends came to 17 bases. This CDR3 comprises 15 residues. Germline V CDR1 and CDR2: LNHDA, SQIVND (reference sequence).

This clonotype was seen many times. V usage is TRBV28 and J usage is TRBJ2-7; D remains unclear. Germline assignment: CDR1 MDHEN and CDR2 SYDVKM. The CDR3 runs 16 residues. Between the trimmed V and J ends, which lost 7 bases and 1 base, there was a span of 20 bases. CDR3 nucleotides: TGTGCCAGCACAGTTGGCGGACCCCTCGCTTCCTACGAGCAGTACTTC. Amino acids: CASTVGGPLASYEQYF. Using reference TRBV28 and TRBJ2-7 for the parts outside the CDR3, the full variable domain is DVKVTQSSRYLVKRTGEKVFLECVQDMDHENMFWYRQDPGLGLRLIYFSYDVKMKEKGDIPEGYSVSREKKERFSLILESASTNQTSMYLCASTVGGPLASYEQYFGPGTRLTVT.

This clonotype has a count of ten or more. This chain connects TRBV20-1 to TRBJ2-7; no reliable D call. CDR3 size: 11 residues. Germline-derived CDR1 and CDR2 are DFQATT and SNEGSKA (reference sequence). The V and J ends lost 5 bases and 3 bases respectively, with 8 bases between them. DNA for the CDR3: TGCAGTGCTGGGCTAGGCTACGAGCAGTACTTC. This gives the protein CSAGLGYEQYF.

The J gene is TRBJ1-2, the V gene TRBV6-1; 10 bases fit TRBD1. The CDR3 extends over 15 amino acids. Germline loops: CDR1 MNHNS, CDR2 SASEGT. Unmatched junction bases numbered 6, after V lost 3 bases and J lost 5 bases. In DNA, the CDR3 is TGTGCCAGCAGTGATAGACAGGGGGCTGATTATGGCTACACCTTC. Its protein is CASSDRQGADYGYTF.

This clonotype was counted at least ten times. The rearrangement uses TRBV12-3 or TRBV12-4 and TRBJ1-5; the D gene is possibly TRBD1 (6 bases). The CDR3 is 16 amino acids. Trimming took 0 bases from V and 2 from J, leaving 11 bases between them. CDR3 sequence: CASSLAQGQGNQPQHF. The CDR3 DNA reads TGTGCCAGCAGTTTAGCTCAGGGGCAGGGCAATCAGCCCCAGCATTTT.

This clonotype was seen many times. V gene TRBV5-1 combines with J gene TRBJ2-1, with D uncertain. The CDR3 has 14 residues. V was trimmed by 2 bases and J by 2 bases, leaving 8 bases between them. CDR1 is SGHRS and CDR2 is YFSETQ in the germline V gene. DNA of the CDR3: TGCGCCAGCAGCTTAGGACCGCCCTACAATGAGCAGTTCTTC. It is translated as CASSLGPPYNEQFF.

This chain connects TRBV4-1 to TRBJ1-1; TRBD1 matches at 9 bases. Germline V lookup: CDR1 MGHRA, CDR2 YSYEKL. The CDR3 covers 18 residues. V lost 1 base and J lost 0; bases outside the gene matches: 9. The CDR3 loop is CASSQGEWDRALNTEAFF. Here the CDR3 DNA reads TGCGCCAGCAGCCAAGGGGAATGGGACAGGGCTTTGAACACTGAAGCTTTCTTT.

V and J are TRBV3-1 and TRBJ2-7; D ambiguous. This CDR3 comprises 12 residues. Germline CDR1 and CDR2: LGHDT and YNNKEL (reference sequence). V lost 0 bases and J 6 bases, leaving 6 bases between the germline ends. Here the CDR3 reads CASSQEEPEQYF. In DNA form, the CDR3 reads TGTGCCAGCAGCCAAGAGGAACCCGAGCAGTACTTC.